This T cell receptor (beta chain) was sequenced during a study of a mutant IDH1 vaccine in newly diagnosed glioma. Study-wide context: Either 4-6 weeks after radiotherapy alone or alongside temozolomide, vaccination was begun.

V was clipped by 11 bases and J by 3 bases; unmatched bases: 6. The CDR3 loop spans 13 amino acids. Looked up from germline, CDR1 is MNHNS and CDR2 is SASEGT. A note on this clone: As yet, its antigen is unknown.

Sequenced by immunoSEQ multiplex PCR; TCRdb stores in-frame clones only, minus some. This sample has about 50,000 clones, with roughly 80% found just once. Regarding time point: week 35, safety follow-up. Doses of 300 ug of mutant IDH1 20-mer peptide were given with topical imiquimod. New IDH1-mutant, ATRX-lost WHO grade 3 or 4 astrocytomas occurred in donors. Study-wide results and caveats: Variations in leading peripheral T cell clonotypes appeared to have no connection with pseudoprogression.

The receptor was isolated from a woman aged 18-35 years with glioma. This chain connects TRBV6-1 to TRBJ2-1, with 8 nucleotides matching TRBD2. Sequenced here: PBMCs, sampled from a glioma patient whose treatment included an IDH1 peptide vaccine. The CDR3 loop is CAGSLAGYNEQFF. As DNA, the CDR3 is TGTGCCGGGTCGCTAGCGGGCTACAATGAGCAGTTCTTC.